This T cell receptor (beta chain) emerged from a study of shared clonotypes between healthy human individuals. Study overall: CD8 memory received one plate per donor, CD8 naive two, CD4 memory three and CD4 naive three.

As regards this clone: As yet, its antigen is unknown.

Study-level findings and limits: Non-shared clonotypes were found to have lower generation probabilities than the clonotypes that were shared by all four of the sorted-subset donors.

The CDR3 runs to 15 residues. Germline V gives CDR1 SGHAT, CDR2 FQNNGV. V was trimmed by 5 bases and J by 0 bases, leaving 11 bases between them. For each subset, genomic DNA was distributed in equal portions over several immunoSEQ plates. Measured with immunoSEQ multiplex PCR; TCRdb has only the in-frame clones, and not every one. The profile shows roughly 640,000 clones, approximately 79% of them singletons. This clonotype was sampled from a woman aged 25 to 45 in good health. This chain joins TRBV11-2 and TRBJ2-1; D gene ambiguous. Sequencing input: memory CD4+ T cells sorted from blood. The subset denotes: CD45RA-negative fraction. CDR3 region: CASSREVSSYNEQFF. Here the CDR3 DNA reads TGTGCCAGCAGCCGAGAAGTTAGCTCCTACAATGAGCAGTTCTTC.